This T cell receptor beta chain was found in a study of siplizumab effects on memory and regulatory T cells (dated by TCRdb to about 2019). In terms of the full investigation: The study looked at the effect of siplizumab, an anti-CD2 antibody, on alloreactive T-cell subsets in allogeneic mixed lymphocyte reactions made from human PBMCs.

The paper's findings and limits, for the study overall: No functional confirmation was obtained for the suppressive function of proliferating Tregs from siplizumab cultures. For roughly 75-97% of proliferating CD4+ or CD8+ clones, no naive or memory phenotype could be assigned. In reactions with siplizumab, an average of approximately 69% of mappable alloreactive CD4+ clones were Treg-derived, compared with roughly 26% in control reactions. Unstimulated naive T cells appeared to be more diverse than memory T cells, and naive cells seemed to make a substantial contribution to the alloresponse. The cumulative frequency of alloreactive sequences traceable to unstimulated CD4+ memory T cells was significantly reduced by siplizumab. Because sequences below about 10^-5 frequency were poorly captured, only a minor fraction of alloreactive clones could be mapped to unstimulated subsets.

Sorted unstimulated T cells and proliferating T cells recovered from mixed lymphocyte reactions underwent TCRbeta CDR3 sequencing. Fresh whole blood from fewer than 11 HLA-typed healthy donors was used to isolate PBMCs. Unstimulated CD4+ non-regulatory T cells were FACS-sorted to map the origin of alloreactive clones. With respect to this clone: It lacks a known antigen. The input lacks base qualities; no much larger clone sits a single base away.

Library preparation used the immunoSEQ multiplex PCR assay. Roughly 10^5 TCR templates per sample were assayed on the deep sequencing platform. Genomic DNA extracted from sorted T cells was the material used for TCRbeta CDR3 sequencing. Per the authors' processing: Clonal analysis of TCRbeta CDR3 data was done in the R programming language. Alloreactive CD4+ and CD8+ clones were identified by comparing unstimulated samples to CFSE-low samples taken after the reaction. Regulatory or non-regulatory origin was assigned to alloreactive CD4+ clones by matching of sequences to sorted unstimulated Treg and non-Treg repertoires. Imported from immuneACCESS, the table was reduced by TCRdb to in-frame sequences with V and J called. These copies leave out some clones; in studies compared against another copy, an unresolved V gene accounts for under half, and the cause of the remainder is not known. D and trimming come from the DNA, and the V and J calls and clone size come from that table. Present in this sample are under 150,000 clones, roughly 94% of which were seen just once. Roughly 1.7% of the sample belongs to the ten largest clones.

The CDR3 runs 13 residues from the cysteine to the phenylalanine. Only CDR3 DNA is held: 39 bases, read in frame from base 1. Taken from the germline V gene, the CDR1 and CDR2 loops are KGHSH and LQKENI. V is cut by 5 bases and J by 1 base, and the space between the germline ends is 9 bases. This clonotype was obtained from a human donor in good health. Recombination linked TRBV18 to TRBJ2-7, with the identity of the D gene unclear. Sequencing was performed on non-Treg CD4+ T cells sorted from blood. What this sample's cell subset or site label stands for: FACS-sorted unstimulated CD4+ non-regulatory T cells. The sequenced DNA is TGTGCCAGCTCATTCCAGGAGTCCTACGAGCAGTACTTC. Its coded protein is CASSFQESYEQYF.